These 5 T cell receptor beta chains were all obtained from the same sample, sequenced in a study of blood T cell repertoires in COVID-19. Profiling relied on immunoSEQ multiplex PCR, and the TCRdb table lists in-frame clones only, not all of them. The sample contains 150,000 to 200,000 clones, about 80% of which appear only once. The sample was peripheral blood. These receptors originate from a woman aged 80 or older with acute or convalescent COVID-19.

The chain employs TRBV20-1 and TRBJ1-4; 7 nucleotides align to TRBD1. From germline, CDR1 is DFQATT and CDR2 SNEGSKA (reference sequence). J gave up 3 bases and V 3 bases, and 7 bases lay outside the gene matches. The CDR3 is 15 amino acids. In DNA, the CDR3 is TGCAGTGCTAGTTATACGGGACAGTCTAATGAAAAACTGTTTTTT. Protein: CSASYTGQSNEKLFF.

The sample holds one count of this clone. V usage is TRBV4-1 and J usage is TRBJ2-2; 8 bases agree with TRBD1. CDR1 is MGHRA, CDR2 YSYEKL, per germline. Germline trimming cut 1 base from V and 7 bases from J; bases unmatched to any gene: 5. CDR3 length: 15 amino acids. CDR3 nucleotide sequence: TGCGCCAGCAGCCAAGCAGGGGGCAAGGGCGGGGAGCTGTTTTTT. It translates to CASSQAGGKGGELFF.

This clone was seen only once. The V and J genes are TRBV7-9 and TRBJ1-2; D ambiguous. The ends were cut back, 5 bases at V and 4 bases at J, with 14 bases in the middle. Germline CDR1 reads SEHNR; CDR2 reads FQNEAQ (reference sequence). The CDR3 has 14 amino acids. Written as DNA, the CDR3 is TGTGCCAGCAGCACATCTAAGAGGGCCTATGGCTACACCTTC. Translated: CASSTSKRAYGYTF.

The genes are TRBV2 and TRBJ1-3; a weak D match, TRBD1 (5 bases). From germline, CDR1 is SNHLY and CDR2 FYNNEI. This CDR3 is 19 amino acids long. V was pared by 3 bases and J by 0 bases, with 21 bases between. The CDR3 bases are TGTGCCAGCAGTGACCTATTAGCCGGGAGGGGAAGCTCTGGAAACACCATATATTTT. Translation: CASSDLLAGRGSSGNTIYF.

This rearrangement joins TRBV3-1 (or the pseudogene TRBV3-2) to TRBJ2-7; TRBD2 matches at 14 bases. The CDR3 is 16 residues long. Germline V lookup: CDR1 LGHDT, CDR2 YNNKEL (reference sequence). After removal of 6 bases from V and 3 bases from J, the junction contained 7 bases not matched to a gene. The CDR3 protein is CASSPGTSGRVYEQYF. For the CDR3, the DNA is TGTGCCAGCAGTCCCGGGACTAGCGGGAGAGTCTACGAGCAGTACTTC.